This T cell receptor beta chain was observed in a study of blood T cell repertoires in COVID-19. The ends lost 5 bases at V and 6 bases at J; junction bases unmatched: 11. CDR3 length: 16 residues. Germline V gene data show CDR1 as SGHTS and CDR2 as YDEGEE. Data came from immunoSEQ multiplex PCR; TCRdb stores just in-frame clones and leaves some out. The sample consists of 160,000 or so clones, around 91% of them appearing once. The chain has TRBV5-8 and TRBJ2-3; 11 bases line up with TRBD2. Source material: peripheral blood. The receptor was derived from a woman in her thirties or forties with acute or convalescent COVID-19. This CDR3 is CASRRGLAGGIDTQYF. CDR3 bases: TGTGCCAGCAGGAGGGGGCTAGCGGGAGGTATCGATACGCAGTATTTT.